This T cell receptor beta chain came from a study of blood T cell repertoires in COVID-19. The wider study: The origin of the acute and convalescent COVID-19 samples was the United States, Italy and Spain. Nucleic acid was either cDNA or gDNA, and it came from T cells, B-cell-depleted T cells, or PBMCs.

Profiled with immunoSEQ multiplex PCR; TCRdb holds only in-frame clones, not every one. Found here are under 80,000 clones, about 90% of them singletons; the top ten hold around 12%. This CDR3 has 15 amino acids. V gave up 5 bases and J gave up 0 bases; unmatched junction bases: 6. Germline-derived CDR1 and CDR2 are LNHDA and SQIVND (reference sequence). This clonotype was obtained from a human donor in a cohort sampled during active COVID-19. The chain uses TRBV19 and TRBJ1-1, with 7 bases aligning to TRBD1. Sequencing input: peripheral blood. The CDR3 DNA reads as TGTGCCAGTAGTCCCTTACAGGGGTTGAACACTGAAGCTTTCTTT. Amino acids: CASSPLQGLNTEAFF.